This TCR beta chain was obtained from a study of blood T cell repertoires in COVID-19. Background on the study: Donors in the United States, Italy and Spain gave samples during acute or convalescent COVID-19. PBMCs, B-cell-depleted T cells, or T cells were the source of the cDNA or gDNA that made up the material.

The germline gives CDR1 SGHNT, CDR2 YYREEE (reference sequence). The V end lost 4 bases, the J end lost 6 bases, and 14 bases lay between the germline ends. CDR3 length: 14 amino acids. Original handling: Nucleated cell counts were estimated from reference gene primer amplification. Libraries were prepared by immunoSEQ multiplex PCR; TCRdb keeps only in-frame clonotypes and omits some of them. The V and J calls and the clone size are those of that table, but D and trimming were determined from the DNA. The sample contains about 240,000 clones, 80% to 85% of which appear only once. Seattle participants joined during active infection and were tracked over time.

The receptor was isolated from an elderly woman with COVID-19, enrolled during active disease. The V gene is TRBV5-4, the J gene TRBJ2-1; D not resolved. The sample taken for sequencing was peripheral blood. CDR3 in amino acids: CASSGESHSNEQFF. CDR3 DNA: TGTGCCAGCAGCGGTGAGTCCCATTCCAATGAGCAGTTCTTC. Full variable domain (remainder filled in from reference TRBV5-4 and TRBJ2-1): ETGVTQSPTHLIKTRGQQVTLRCSSQSGHNTVSWYQQALGQGPQFIFQYYREEENGRGNFPPRFSGLQFPNYSSELNVNALELDDSALYLCASSGESHSNEQFFGPGTRLTVL.